Listed here are 31 T cell receptor beta chains from one sample, sequenced in a study of early stage breast cancer tumors. The table came from immunoSEQ multiplex PCR; TCRdb's copy has only in-frame clones and leaves some out. The sample has about 31,000 clones, 70% to 75% seen once. Source material: breast tumor tissue. The receptors were sampled from a young adult with breast cancer.

This clone was recorded once. The rearrangement links TRBV5-1 to TRBJ2-5; 8 positions agree with TRBD1. This CDR3 region has 13 residues. Trimming cost V 4 bases and J 5 bases; bases outside gene matches: 4. CDR1 is SGHRS, CDR2 YFSETQ, per germline. CDR3 loop: CASSPGGSETQYF. DNA for the CDR3: TGCGCCAGCAGCCCAGGGGGCTCGGAGACCCAGTACTTC.

The chain carries TRBV7-2 and TRBJ2-1; D unclear. The CDR3 covers 12 residues. The V gene's germline CDR1 is SGHTA and CDR2 FQGNSA. Trimming removed 2 bases at V and 6 bases at J, with 5 bases between. DNA of the CDR3: TGTGCCAGCAGCTTAATGACCAATGAGCAGTTCTTC. Encoded protein: CASSLMTNEQFF.

The chain carries TRBV19 and TRBJ1-6; possible D gene TRBD1, 6 bases. Germline V gene sequence: CDR1 LNHDA, CDR2 SQIVND (reference sequence). The germline V and J ends were trimmed by 7 bases and 7 bases, with 17 bases remaining between them. The CDR3 has 15 amino acids. CDR3 DNA sequence: TGTGCCAGTACGATCCGGGGGCTGGAGAATTCACCCCTCCACTTT. As protein: CASTIRGLENSPLHF.

A few counts support this clone. This sequence joins TRBV11-2 and TRBJ2-7; possibly TRBD2 for D (5 bases). Germline lookup yields CDR1 SGHAT and CDR2 FQNNGV. V lost 1 base and J 3 bases, leaving 7 bases between the germline ends. This CDR3 contains 13 residues. The CDR3 coding sequence is TGTGCCAGCAGCTTAGGTGGGAGCTACGAGCAGTACTTC. Translating it yields CASSLGGSYEQYF.

The J gene is TRBJ2-4, the V gene TRBV10-2; TRBD2 matches at 12 bases. The germline CDR1 and CDR2 sequences are WSHSY and SAAADI. Trimming cost V 0 bases and J 1 base; bases outside gene matches: 10. CDR3 length: 20 amino acids. CDR3 coding DNA: TGCGCCAGCAGTGAGTCGCGGCTAGCGGGAGGGTGGGGGGCCAAAAACATTCAGTACTTC. Translation gives CASSESRLAGGWGAKNIQYF.

The V call is TRBV13, the J call TRBJ1-1, with D tentatively TRBD1 (5 bases). Deletions cut 4 bases from V and 0 bases from J, with 21 bases between. Germline V gives CDR1 PRHDT, CDR2 FYEKMQ (reference sequence). The CDR3 is made up of 18 amino acids. The CDR3 DNA follows: TGTGCCAGCAGCTCCTCGGACAATAGCCGAAACTTGAACACTGAAGCTTTCTTT. As protein: CASSSSDNSRNLNTEAFF.

The chain has TRBV6-5 and TRBJ2-5; D remains unclear. V was trimmed by 0 bases and J by 3 bases, leaving 5 bases between them. Germline values: CDR1 MNHEY, CDR2 SVGAGI. CDR3 size: 13 residues. CDR3 nucleotides: TGTGCCAGCAGTTACTCGATCGAAGAGACCCAGTACTTC. Protein product: CASSYSIEETQYF.

CDR3 bases: TGTGCCAGCAGTGAGACAGAGAAAGGGGAGACCCAGTACTTC. It is translated as CASSETEKGETQYF. The chain recombines TRBV2 with TRBJ2-5, with D possibly being TRBD1 (5 bases). This CDR3 is built from 14 residues. The germline V and J ends were trimmed by 3 bases and 5 bases, with 13 bases remaining between them. Germline CDR1 is SNHLY and CDR2 is FYNNEI. Full variable domain (remainder filled in from reference TRBV2 and TRBJ2-5): EPEVTQTPSHQVTQMGQEVILRCVPISNHLYFYWYRQILGQKVEFLVSFYNNEISEKSEIFDDQFSVERPDGSNFTLKIRSTKLEDSAMYFCASSETEKGETQYFGPGTRLLVL.

The rearrangement joins TRBV4-3 to TRBJ2-7, with 8 bases that match TRBD2. V dropped 0 bases and J dropped 3; count of bases not matched to a gene: 7. The germline gives CDR1 LGHNA, CDR2 YSLEER. The length of the CDR3 is 16 residues. This chain's CDR3 is CASSQDPGTRDYEQYF. In DNA form, the CDR3 reads TGCGCCAGCAGCCAAGATCCCGGGACTAGGGACTACGAGCAGTACTTC.

Here the CDR3 reads CARRRTGEKLFF. The CDR3 nucleotides read TGTGCCAGAAGGCGGACAGGTGAAAAACTGTTTTTT. This chain connects TRBV7-5 to TRBJ1-4; the table names TRBD1, a call not compared with the DNA. TRBV7-5 is given as a pseudogene. The CDR3 length is 12 residues.

The genes are TRBV5-4 and TRBJ2-5; TRBD1 aligns across 9 bases. The CDR3 runs 16 residues. Per the germline V gene, CDR1 is SGHNT and CDR2 is YYREEE (reference sequence). V lost 4 bases and J lost 1; bases outside the gene matches: 8. The CDR3 DNA is TGTGCCAGCAGCGTATACCGGGACAGGGTCCAAGAGACCCAGTACTTC. This translates into CASSVYRDRVQETQYF.

The V and J genes are TRBV6-5 and TRBJ2-3; D is ambiguous. V lost 7 bases to trimming and J lost 1 base, with 9 bases between them. CDR1 MNHEY and CDR2 SVGAGI come from the germline V gene. The CDR3 covers 13 residues. CDR3 amino acids: CASNGRGTDTQYF. DNA of the CDR3: TGTGCCAGCAACGGACGGGGCACAGATACGCAGTATTTT.

The chain links TRBV19 to TRBJ2-3; D gene unclear. V gave up 5 bases and J gave up 7 bases, with 13 bases separating them. The CDR3 has 13 amino acids. CDR1 and CDR2 from the germline V gene are LNHDA and SQIVND (reference sequence). The chain's CDR3 is CASSFARKNTQYF. The CDR3 region has the DNA TGTGCCAGTAGTTTCGCAAGGAAAAATACGCAGTATTTT. Filled out from reference TRBV19 and TRBJ2-3, the complete variable domain reads DGGITQSPKYLFRKEGQNVTLSCEQNLNHDAMYWYRQDPGQGLRLIYYSQIVNDFQKGDIAEGYSVSREKKESFPLTVTSAQKNPTAFYLCASSFARKNTQYFGPGTRLTVL.

This chain's CDR3 is CASSQDGQENEKLFF. In DNA, the CDR3 is TGTGCCAGCAGCCAAGATGGGCAAGAGAATGAAAAACTGTTTTTT. The rearrangement links TRBV5-5 to TRBJ1-4; D not resolved. Germline CDR1 is SGHKS and CDR2 is YYEKEE (reference sequence). Trimming cost V 4 bases and J 5 bases, with 15 bases left between them. The CDR3 runs 15 residues.

The rearrangement uses TRBV6-5 and TRBJ2-7; D remains unclear. The CDR3 runs to 15 residues. Trimming left V 0 bases short and J 4 bases short, with 13 bases between. The germline gives CDR1 MNHEY, CDR2 SVGAGI. DNA of the CDR3: TGTGCCAGCAGTTACTCGCTAGTAGGAGCATACGAGCAGTACTTC. Translating it yields CASSYSLVGAYEQYF.

This clone is medium-sized (0.01 to 0.1%). This rearrangement joins TRBV25-1 to TRBJ1-2; D is perhaps TRBD1 (5 bases). This CDR3 comprises 14 residues. Germline V gene data show CDR1 as MGHDK and CDR2 as SYGVNS. The V and J ends lost 7 bases and 4 bases respectively, with 16 bases between them. CDR3 nucleotide sequence: TGTGCCAGCACCTCATCCACGGGGGGCTATGGCTACACCTTC. Protein sequence: CASTSSTGGYGYTF.

The chain combines TRBV12-5 with TRBJ2-3, with TRBD1 matching over 10 bases. Germline lookup yields CDR1 LGHNT and CDR2 FRNRAP. Losses at the gene ends were 6 bases for V and 1 base for J; bases not matched to a gene: 4. The CDR3 consists of 15 residues. The CDR3 nucleotides read TGTGCTAGTGGCCCCGGACAGGGGGGCACAGATACGCAGTATTTT. It translates to CASGPGQGGTDTQYF.

A few counts support this clone. This rearrangement joins TRBV4-1 to TRBJ1-2; 7 bases map to TRBD1. In germline, CDR1 is MGHRA, CDR2 YSYEKL. The V and J ends lost 4 bases and 4 bases, in that order; junction bases with no gene match: 9. This CDR3 has 15 residues. The chain's CDR3 is CASSRTGEARYGYTF. The CDR3 bases are TGCGCCAGCAGCCGAACAGGGGAGGCCCGCTATGGCTACACCTTC.

This clone has more than one count but fewer than ten. J is TRBJ1-1 and V is TRBV7-3; 12 bases match TRBD1. The CDR3 has 23 residues. The junction had 20 bases not matched to a gene; V was cut back by 0 bases and J by 0 bases. Looked up from germline, CDR1 is SGHTA and CDR2 is FQGTGA. DNA for the CDR3: TGTGCCAGCAGCTTAACGTGGCTGTCCGGGACAGGGGGCGCATTCAGTTTGAACACTGAAGCTTTCTTT. It specifies CASSLTWLSGTGGAFSLNTEAFF.

The chain joins TRBV11-3 to TRBJ2-5; D gene unclear. Trimming stripped 3 bases from V and 1 base from J, with 6 bases between. Germline V gives CDR1 SGHNT, CDR2 YENEEA. The CDR3 loop spans 13 amino acids. The CDR3 loop reads CASSFSLQETQYF. CDR3 bases: TGTGCCAGCAGCTTTAGCCTCCAAGAGACCCAGTACTTC. The full variable domain, its missing parts supplied by reference TRBV11-3 and TRBJ2-5, is EAGVVQSPRYKIIEKKQPVAFWCNPISGHNTLYWYLQNLGQGPELLIRYENEEAVDDSQLPKDRFSAERLKGVDSTLKIQPAELGDSAVYLCASSFSLQETQYFGPGTRLLVL.

The J gene is TRBJ2-2, the V gene TRBV9, with 10 bases matching TRBD2. This CDR3 comprises 16 residues. Germline values: CDR1 SGDLS, CDR2 YYNGEE. With V trimmed by 2 bases and J by 5 bases, 6 bases remained unmatched. The CDR3 is CASSVESGRVTGELFF. CDR3 nucleotides: TGTGCCAGCAGCGTGGAGAGCGGGAGGGTTACCGGGGAGCTGTTTTTT.

The chain couples TRBV5-1 to TRBJ2-7, with D perhaps TRBD2 (6 bases). The ends were cut back, 4 bases at V and 7 bases at J, with 21 bases in the middle. Germline CDR1 and CDR2: SGHRS and YFSETQ. The CDR3 totals 15 residues. The CDR3 region is CASSGVAGGPEEQYF. Here the CDR3 DNA reads TGCGCCAGCAGCGGTGTAGCTGGAGGGCCAGAAGAGCAGTACTTC.

The genes are TRBV7-9 and TRBJ2-5, with D possibly TRBD2 on 6 matching bases. V was pared by 4 bases and J by 4 bases, with 19 bases between. Germline values: CDR1 SEHNR, CDR2 FQNEAQ (reference sequence). This CDR3 region has 16 residues. This CDR3 is CASSYRLERVGETQYF. The DNA for the CDR3 is TGTGCCAGCAGCTATCGGCTCGAGCGGGTAGGAGAGACCCAGTACTTC.

The chain uses TRBV30 and TRBJ2-3, with TRBD2 identical over 14 bases. CDR3 length: 16 amino acids. Germline V lookup: CDR1 GTSNPN, CDR2 SVGIG (reference sequence). The V segment lost 0 bases and the J segment 5 bases; nucleotides outside the gene matches: 4. DNA of the CDR3: TGTGCCTGGAGTGTCGGACTAGCGGGAGGTGGAGATACGCAGTATTTT. Residues: CAWSVGLAGGGDTQYF.

V gene TRBV7-8 combines with J gene TRBJ2-7; D is undetermined. Germline-derived CDR1 and CDR2 are SGHVS and FQNEAQ. The CDR3 is 15 amino acids. With 3 bases removed from V and 4 bases from J, the gap between germline ends came to 16 bases. For the CDR3, the DNA is TGTGCCAGCAGCTTCCTTTCCCCTGATTCTTACGAGCAGTACTTC. As protein: CASSFLSPDSYEQYF.

The chain joins TRBV19 to TRBJ2-2; TRBD2 agrees at 7 bases. The CDR3 consists of 16 residues. The V gene end was trimmed by 6 bases and the J gene end by 6 bases; junction bases not matched to a gene: 13. Germline loops: CDR1 LNHDA, CDR2 SQIVND (reference sequence). The CDR3: CASREGGPGGPGELFF. CDR3 bases: TGTGCCAGTAGGGAGGGAGGGCCGGGTGGGCCCGGGGAGCTGTTTTTT.

The chain joins TRBV13 to TRBJ2-5; D not certain. This CDR3 has 16 residues. Germline V gene lookup returns CDR1 PRHDT and CDR2 FYEKMQ (reference sequence). Trimming stripped 5 bases from V and 7 bases from J, with 23 bases between. Here the CDR3 DNA reads TGTGCCAGCAGCCCCCAACGACTGGACGAGAGAGGGACCCAGTACTTC. This sequence encodes CASSPQRLDERGTQYF.

This clone has a single count. This rearrangement joins TRBV19 to TRBJ1-5; D uncertain. Germline CDR1 is LNHDA and CDR2 is SQIVND (reference sequence). V lost 4 bases, J lost 9 bases, and 22 bases lay in between. The CDR3 sequence is 16 residues long. The CDR3 sequence: CASSSHLGEAPLPQHF. Written as DNA, the CDR3 is TGTGCCAGTAGTAGCCATTTGGGCGAGGCACCCCTGCCCCAGCATTTT.

The J gene is TRBJ2-3, the V gene TRBV21-1; TRBD2 reflects the table's D call only, with no check against the DNA. TRBV21-1 is flagged as a pseudogene. This CDR3 is 17 amino acids long. DNA for the CDR3: TGTGCCAGCAGCAAAGATCCCGGGGGACTCTGCACAGATACGCAGTATTTT. It is translated as CASSKDPGGLCTDTQYF.

The rearrangement links TRBV10-3 to TRBJ2-5, with D unclear. The V and J ends lost 0 bases and 1 base respectively, with 3 bases between them. The CDR3 length is 13 residues. Germline V lookup: CDR1 ENHRY, CDR2 SYGVKD. The CDR3 sequence is CAISESPQETQYF. The CDR3 DNA reads as TGTGCCATCAGTGAGTCCCCCCAAGAGACCCAGTACTTC.

This clone occurred once. The J gene is TRBJ2-1, the V gene TRBV6-5; the match to TRBD2 covers 10 bases. The length of the CDR3 is 15 residues. V shed 3 bases and J 2 bases; nucleotides not matched to a gene: 1. Germline loops: CDR1 MNHEY, CDR2 SVGAGI. CDR3 amino acids: CASSYSGRTYNEQFF. The CDR3 DNA sequence: TGTGCCAGCAGTTATAGCGGGAGGACCTACAATGAGCAGTTCTTC.